Listed here are 32 T cell receptor beta chains from one sample, sequenced in a study of OX40 agonist ivuxolimab in advanced cancers. Clones were sequenced by immunoSEQ multiplex PCR, and TCRdb holds only the in-frame ones, with some missing. The data hold 96,000 or so clones, with 90% observed a single time. The sequenced sample was CD4+ or CD8+ T cells sorted from blood, obtained in a trial of the OX40 agonist ivuxolimab. The receptors were sampled from an adult with an advanced solid tumor such as melanoma, head and neck, liver or kidney cancer.

This chain links TRBV7-3 with TRBJ2-5, with D possibly matching TRBD2 (6 bases). The CDR3 length is 15 residues. Looked up from germline, CDR1 is SGHTA and CDR2 is FQGTGA. Between the trimmed V and J ends, which lost 4 bases and 2 bases, there was a span of 14 bases. The CDR3, as DNA: TGTGCCAGCAGCTGGGACCTTAGCGGACAAGAGACCCAGTACTTC. Translation: CASSWDLSGQETQYF. Combining the CDR3 with reference TRBV7-3 and TRBJ2-5 gives the whole variable domain GAGVSQTPSNKVTEKGKYVELRCDPISGHTALYWYRQSLGQGPEFLIYFQGTGAADDSGLPNDRFFAVRPEGSVSTLKIQRTERGDSAVYLCASSWDLSGQETQYFGPGTRLLVL.

The chain links TRBV5-4 to TRBJ1-1; D unclear. The CDR3 covers 15 residues. The germline CDR1 and CDR2 sequences are SGHNT and YYREEE (reference sequence). Trimming stripped 4 bases from V and 1 base from J, with 14 bases between. CDR3 coding DNA: TGTGCCAGCAGCACTTTCAAGGGAGAGAACACTGAAGCTTTCTTT. This codes for CASSTFKGENTEAFF.

This rearrangement joins TRBV6-7 to TRBJ2-7; D remains unclear. TRBV6-7 is designated an ORF whose function remains uncertain. The CDR3 sequence is 12 residues long. Trimming took 8 bases from V and 2 from J, leaving 10 bases between them. The CDR3 DNA is TGTGCCAGCTTCCCCACCACCTACGAGCAGTACTTC. As protein: CASFPTTYEQYF.

About this clone itself: A read error may produce the germline difference seen at one junction end. CDR3 region: CASSEQGAALDPQYF. CDR3 nucleotides: TGTGCCAGCAGTGAACAGGGGGCGGCTCTAGATCCGCAGTATTTT. The rearrangement links TRBV2 to TRBJ2-3; 8 bases are a match to TRBD1. Germline assignment: CDR1 SNHLY and CDR2 FYNNEI. CDR3 length: 15 amino acids.

The gene calls are TRBV6-6 and TRBJ2-3; D uncertain. CDR3 length: 13 amino acids. The V end was cut by 6 bases, the J end by 4 bases, with 11 bases between. Germline lookup yields CDR1 MNHNY and CDR2 SVGAGI (reference sequence). The CDR3 coding sequence is TGTGCCAGCAGGCTGGTGGGCGCAGATACGCAGTATTTT. Translated, it gives CASRLVGADTQYF.

The chain links TRBV7-3 to TRBJ2-2; 10 positions match TRBD1. CDR1 is SGHTA and CDR2 is FQGTGA in the germline V gene. The CDR3 length is 15 residues. The J segment lost 4 bases and the V segment lost 4 bases, leaving 3 bases of the junction unmatched. As DNA, the CDR3 is TGTGCCAGCAGCTACGACAGGGGGCTCACCGGGGAGCTGTTTTTT. It encodes CASSYDRGLTGELFF.

The rearrangement uses TRBV28 and TRBJ1-6; D is unresolved. The V and J ends lost 6 bases and 8 bases respectively, with 5 bases between them. Looked up from germline, CDR1 is MDHEN and CDR2 is SYDVKM. The CDR3 totals 11 residues. The CDR3 coding sequence is TGTGCCAGCAGCTCCTATTCACCCCTCCACTTT. Translation gives CASSSYSPLHF.

The V and J genes are TRBV5-6 and TRBJ2-4, with 13 bases that match TRBD2. Trimming removed 3 bases from V and 9 bases from J; junction bases left unmatched: 15. This CDR3 has 18 residues. The V gene's germline CDR1 is SGHDT and CDR2 YYEEEE. CDR3 nucleotide sequence: TGTGCCAGCAGCTCGACACCGACTAGCGGGAGGCCTGGAGGCATTCAGTACTTC. Its protein is CASSSTPTSGRPGGIQYF.

This chain uses TRBV12-2 with TRBJ1-4; the table gives TRBD1 as D, unverified against the DNA. TRBV12-2 represents a pseudogene. The CDR3 runs 15 residues. CDR3 sequence: CASRQHRGSNEKLFF. The CDR3 nucleotides are TGTGCAAGTCGCCAACACAGGGGTTCTAATGAAAAACTGTTTTTT.

The chain couples TRBV27 to TRBJ1-1, with D uncertain. The CDR3 is 13 residues long. Per germline, CDR1 MNHEY and CDR2 SMNVEV (reference sequence). V shed 0 bases and J shed 1 base, with 3 bases lying between them. CDR3 coding DNA: TGTGCCAGCAGTTTATCGCCGAACACTGAAGCTTTCTTT. Translated, it gives CASSLSPNTEAFF.

The rearrangement uses TRBV21-1 and TRBJ2-5; the table assigns TRBD1, which was not confirmed against the DNA. TRBV21-1 is a pseudogene segment. The CDR3 is 19 residues long. The CDR3 is CARTRDRDRGEKYQETQYF. The CDR3 DNA reads as TGTGCCAGAACTAGGGACCGGGACAGGGGCGAGAAGTACCAAGAGACCCAGTACTTC.

This sequence joins TRBV7-2 and TRBJ1-1, with 7 positions matching TRBD1. Germline V lookup: CDR1 SGHTA, CDR2 FQGNSA. The CDR3 is 14 amino acids. Trimming removed 3 bases from V and 3 bases from J; junction bases left unmatched: 4. The CDR3 sequence: CASSLTGRDTEAFF. The CDR3 DNA reads as TGTGCCAGCAGCTTGACAGGGAGGGACACTGAAGCTTTCTTT.

CDR3 residues: CASSPFPGSASYNEQFF. CDR3 bases: TGTGCCAGCAGCCCCTTCCCGGGGAGTGCATCCTACAATGAGCAGTTCTTC. The chain carries TRBV11-1 and TRBJ2-1; tentatively, D is TRBD2 (5 bases). The CDR3 has 17 amino acids. The V and J ends lost 5 bases and 1 base respectively, with 18 bases between them. Germline CDR1 reads SGHAT; CDR2 reads FQDESV (reference sequence).

The J gene is TRBJ2-7, the V gene TRBV19; TRBD1 matches 7 bases. Trimming removed 2 bases from V and 6 bases from J; junction bases left unmatched: 4. Germline loops: CDR1 LNHDA, CDR2 SQIVND (reference sequence). This CDR3 region has 13 residues. DNA for the CDR3: TGTGCCAGTAGTATAAGGACAGGATTCGAGCAGTACTTC. It codes for CASSIRTGFEQYF.

The CDR3: CASSKPGQGYSGNTIYF. DNA of the CDR3: TGTGCCAGCAGCAAGCCGGGACAGGGCTACTCTGGAAACACCATATATTTT. This sequence joins TRBV13 and TRBJ1-3; 9 bases align to TRBD1. CDR3 size: 17 residues. V shed 5 bases, J shed 0 bases, and the junction held 8 bases outside the gene matches. Germline-derived CDR1 and CDR2 are PRHDT and FYEKMQ (reference sequence).

The gene calls are TRBV30 and TRBJ2-7, with TRBD1 identical over 7 bases. The CDR3 loop spans 16 amino acids. The J segment lost 4 bases and the V segment lost 1 base, leaving 13 bases of the junction unmatched. Looked up from germline, CDR1 is GTSNPN and CDR2 is SVGIG (reference sequence). This CDR3 reads CAWSEQTGWNEYEQYF. The CDR3 DNA reads as TGTGCCTGGAGTGAACAGACAGGGTGGAATGAATACGAGCAGTACTTC.

This chain links TRBV14 with TRBJ2-5; 7 nucleotides line up with TRBD1. J lost 9 bases, V lost 4 bases, and 2 bases had no gene match. CDR3 size: 11 residues. CDR1 SGHDN and CDR2 FVKESK come from the germline V gene. The CDR3 sequence is CASSLDRAQYF. Written as DNA, the CDR3 is TGTGCCAGCAGCCTTGACAGGGCCCAGTACTTC.

This sequence joins TRBV19 and TRBJ1-1; D call uncertain. Germline lookup yields CDR1 LNHDA and CDR2 SQIVND (reference sequence). V was clipped by 0 bases and J by 6 bases, with 8 bases between them. The CDR3 consists of 13 residues. This chain's CDR3 is CASSIDPRAEAFF. CDR3 nucleotide sequence: TGTGCCAGTAGTATAGATCCGAGAGCTGAAGCTTTCTTT.

The rearrangement joins TRBV4-1 to TRBJ2-7; TRBD2 aligns across 8 bases. The germline V gene has CDR1 MGHRA and CDR2 YSYEKL. V trimming: 1 base; J trimming: 4 bases; junction bases outside the gene matches: 9. The CDR3 is 16 amino acids. In nucleotides, the CDR3 is TGCGCCAGCAGCCAAGGGCGGGGGGCCAAAAGGTACGAGCAGTACTTC. Protein: CASSQGRGAKRYEQYF.

V and J are TRBV27 and TRBJ2-7, with TRBD1 matching over 7 bases. V shed 5 bases and J 4 bases; nucleotides not matched to a gene: 8. The CDR3 length is 14 residues. Germline assignment: CDR1 MNHEY and CDR2 SMNVEV (reference sequence). The CDR3 sequence is CASSPWDSHYEQYF. The DNA of the CDR3 is TGTGCCAGCAGTCCCTGGGACAGCCATTACGAGCAGTACTTC.

CDR3 sequence reads: CASSKDGLGIRDTEAFF. CDR3 coding DNA: TGTGCCAGCAGCAAAGATGGCTTAGGGATTCGGGACACTGAAGCTTTCTTT. This rearrangement joins TRBV21-1 to TRBJ1-1. TRBV21-1 is shown as a pseudogene. The CDR3 length is 17 residues.

This chain uses TRBV2 with TRBJ2-5, with unresolved D. The V and J ends lost 6 bases and 2 bases respectively, with 7 bases between them. Germline assignment: CDR1 SNHLY and CDR2 FYNNEI. The length of the CDR3 is 12 residues. CDR3 nucleotides: TGTGCCAGCAGGGTAGGGCAAGAGACCCAGTACTTC. It translates to CASRVGQETQYF.

The V gene is TRBV27, the J gene TRBJ1-5; 9 bases align to TRBD1. Germline-derived CDR1 and CDR2 are MNHEY and SMNVEV (reference sequence). V was pared by 5 bases and J by 1 base, with 3 bases of the junction left unmatched. The CDR3 is made up of 15 amino acids. This chain's CDR3 is CASSADRGSNQPQHF. The CDR3 DNA is TGTGCCAGCAGTGCTGACAGGGGGAGCAATCAGCCCCAGCATTTT.

This clone has a single count. This chain links TRBV9 with TRBJ2-2, with 8 positions matching TRBD1. Germline V gene lookup returns CDR1 SGDLS and CDR2 YYNGEE. The trim removed 2 bases at V and 6 bases at J, leaving 6 bases unmatched. The CDR3 is 15 amino acids. CDR3 residues: CASSVTGGFAGELFF. The CDR3 bases are TGTGCCAGCAGCGTCACAGGGGGTTTCGCCGGGGAGCTGTTTTTT.

The chain joins TRBV7-6 to TRBJ2-7, with D possibly TRBD2 on 6 matching bases. Germline loops: CDR1 SGHVS, CDR2 FNYEAQ. V lost 4 bases and J lost 0, with 13 bases in between. This CDR3 contains 15 residues. The CDR3 sequence: CASSSGAGSSYEQYF. The CDR3, as DNA: TGTGCCAGCAGCTCCGGAGCGGGTAGCTCCTACGAGCAGTACTTC.

The chain uses TRBV30 and TRBJ2-1, with 10 bases identical to TRBD2. CDR1 is GTSNPN and CDR2 is SVGIG in the germline V gene (reference sequence). The CDR3 sequence is 15 residues long. Trimming at V came to 3 bases and at J to 2 bases, leaving 4 bases not matched to a gene. CDR3 DNA sequence: TGTGCCTGGAGCTCTAGCGGGGGCGCCTACAATGAGCAGTTCTTC. This encodes CAWSSSGGAYNEQFF. Full variable domain (outside the CDR3, taken from reference TRBV30 and TRBJ2-1): SQTIHQWPATLVQPVGSPLSLECTVEGTSNPNLYWYRQAAGRGLQLLFYSVGIGQISSEVPQNLSASRPQDRQFILSSKKLLLSDSGFYLCAWSSSGGAYNEQFFGPGTRLTVL.

J is TRBJ1-4 and V is TRBV29-1; a weak D match, TRBD1 (5 bases). The CDR3 totals 13 residues. Trimming removed 4 bases from V and 5 bases from J, with 11 bases in between. Germline V lookup: CDR1 SQVTM, CDR2 ANQGSEA. CDR3 sequence (DNA): TGCAGCGTTGGGGGCAGTGAAAATGAAAAACTGTTTTTT. Protein: CSVGGSENEKLFF.

V usage is TRBV29-1 and J usage is TRBJ2-7, with 7 positions matching TRBD2. After removal of 6 bases from V and 3 bases from J, the junction contained 5 bases not matched to a gene. The CDR3 covers 12 residues. Germline CDR1 and CDR2: SQVTM and ANQGSEA. CDR3 in amino acids: CSVGRDYYEQYF. DNA for the CDR3: TGCAGCGTCGGAAGGGACTACTACGAGCAGTACTTC.

This chain joins TRBV19 and TRBJ1-2, with TRBD1 matching over 7 bases. Germline V lookup: CDR1 LNHDA, CDR2 SQIVND (reference sequence). Losses at the gene ends were 5 bases for V and 7 bases for J; bases not matched to a gene: 7. This CDR3 comprises 13 residues. The CDR3 sequence is CASSLRDSSGYTF. CDR3 sequence (DNA): TGTGCCAGTAGTCTCCGGGACAGCAGTGGCTACACCTTC.

The chain links TRBV14 to TRBJ1-2, with a weak D call TRBD1 (6 bases). The CDR3 is made up of 15 amino acids. Germline V gives CDR1 SGHDN, CDR2 FVKESK. V gave up 3 bases and J gave up 3 bases, with 14 bases separating them. The CDR3 region has the DNA TGTGCCAGCAGCCAGATCGACAGGAGCTACTATGGCTACACCTTC. Its protein is CASSQIDRSYYGYTF.

The V call is TRBV2, the J call TRBJ2-1, with D unclear. This CDR3 region has 13 residues. Germline V gene data show CDR1 as SNHLY and CDR2 as FYNNEI. V dropped 7 bases and J dropped 5 bases, with 12 bases sitting between them. CDR3 coding DNA: TGTGCCAGCAAATCCCCTCCGGACAATGAGCAGTTCTTC. This encodes CASKSPPDNEQFF. The variable domain in full, with the rest retrieved from reference TRBV2 and TRBJ2-1, is EPEVTQTPSHQVTQMGQEVILRCVPISNHLYFYWYRQILGQKVEFLVSFYNNEISEKSEIFDDQFSVERPDGSNFTLKIRSTKLEDSAMYFCASKSPPDNEQFFGPGTRLTVL.

A remark on this clone: Other DNA sequences in this specimen translate into the identical CDR3. This chain links TRBV6-5 with TRBJ1-5; tentatively, D is TRBD1 (6 bases). The CDR3 loop spans 13 amino acids. Trimming removed 7 bases at V and 5 bases at J, with 12 bases between. Germline CDR1 reads MNHEY; CDR2 reads SVGAGI. In DNA, the CDR3 is TGTGCCAGCATGCGGGGGCGTGATCAGCCCCAGCATTTT. It encodes CASMRGRDQPQHF.